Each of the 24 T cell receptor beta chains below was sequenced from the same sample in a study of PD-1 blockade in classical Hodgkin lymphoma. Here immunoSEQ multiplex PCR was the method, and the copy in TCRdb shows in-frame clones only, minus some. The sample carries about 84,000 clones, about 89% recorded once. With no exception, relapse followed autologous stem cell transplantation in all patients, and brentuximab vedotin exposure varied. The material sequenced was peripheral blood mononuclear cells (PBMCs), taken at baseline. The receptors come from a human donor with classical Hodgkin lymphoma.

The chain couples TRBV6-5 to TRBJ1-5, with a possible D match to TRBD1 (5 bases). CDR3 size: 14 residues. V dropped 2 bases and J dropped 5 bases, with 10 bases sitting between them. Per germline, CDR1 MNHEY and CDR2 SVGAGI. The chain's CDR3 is CASSYGRGYQPQHF. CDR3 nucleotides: TGTGCCAGCAGTTACGGTAGGGGCTATCAGCCCCAGCATTTT.

The CDR3 DNA sequence: TGTGCCAGCAGTTACGGATACGGAATGAACACTGAAGCTTTCTTT. Its translation is CASSYGYGMNTEAFF. The chain is built from TRBV6-5 and TRBJ1-1, with D unclear. The germline CDR1 and CDR2 sequences are MNHEY and SVGAGI. There are 15 residues in the CDR3. V lost 2 bases and J 0 bases, leaving 10 bases between the germline ends.

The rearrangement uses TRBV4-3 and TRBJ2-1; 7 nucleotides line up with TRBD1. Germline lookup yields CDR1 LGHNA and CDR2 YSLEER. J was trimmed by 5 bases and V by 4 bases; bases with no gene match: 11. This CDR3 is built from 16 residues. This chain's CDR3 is CASSPHSQGKNNEQFF. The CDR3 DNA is TGCGCCAGCAGCCCGCACTCACAGGGGAAGAACAATGAGCAGTTCTTC.

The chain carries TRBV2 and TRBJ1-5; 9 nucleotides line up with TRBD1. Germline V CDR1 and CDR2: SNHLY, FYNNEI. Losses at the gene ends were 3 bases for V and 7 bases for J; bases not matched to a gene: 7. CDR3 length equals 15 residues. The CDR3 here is CASSDFRQGGQPQHF. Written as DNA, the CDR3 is TGTGCCAGCAGTGACTTTAGACAGGGGGGACAGCCCCAGCATTTT. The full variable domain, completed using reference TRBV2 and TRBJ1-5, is EPEVTQTPSHQVTQMGQEVILRCVPISNHLYFYWYRQILGQKVEFLVSFYNNEISEKSEIFDDQFSVERPDGSNFTLKIRSTKLEDSAMYFCASSDFRQGGQPQHFGDGTRLSIL.

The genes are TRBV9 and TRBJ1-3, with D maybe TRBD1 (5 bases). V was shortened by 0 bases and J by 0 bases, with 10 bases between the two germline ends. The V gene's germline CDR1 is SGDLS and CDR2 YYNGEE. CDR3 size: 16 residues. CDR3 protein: CASSVAGGPSGNTIYF. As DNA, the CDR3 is TGTGCCAGCAGCGTAGCGGGGGGTCCCTCTGGAAACACCATATATTTT.

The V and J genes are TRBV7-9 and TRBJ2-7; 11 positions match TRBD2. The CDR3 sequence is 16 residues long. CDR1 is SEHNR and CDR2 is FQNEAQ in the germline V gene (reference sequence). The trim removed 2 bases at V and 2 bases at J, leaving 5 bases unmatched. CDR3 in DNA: TGTGCCAGCAGCTTAAGCTCGGGACTAGCGGCCTACGAGCAGTACTTC. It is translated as CASSLSSGLAAYEQYF. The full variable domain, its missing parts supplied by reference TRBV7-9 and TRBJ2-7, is DTGVSQNPRHKITKRGQNVTFRCDPISEHNRLYWYRQTLGQGPEFLTYFQNEAQLEKSRLLSDRFSAERPKGSFSTLEIQRTEQGDSAMYLCASSLSSGLAAYEQYFGPGTRLTVT.

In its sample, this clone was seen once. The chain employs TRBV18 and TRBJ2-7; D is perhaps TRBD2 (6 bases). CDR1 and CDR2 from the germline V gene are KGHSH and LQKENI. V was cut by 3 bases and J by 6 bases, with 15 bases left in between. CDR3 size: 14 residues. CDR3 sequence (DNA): TGTGCCAGCTCACCGGGGGGTAGTCTCCCCGAGCAGTACTTC. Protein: CASSPGGSLPEQYF.

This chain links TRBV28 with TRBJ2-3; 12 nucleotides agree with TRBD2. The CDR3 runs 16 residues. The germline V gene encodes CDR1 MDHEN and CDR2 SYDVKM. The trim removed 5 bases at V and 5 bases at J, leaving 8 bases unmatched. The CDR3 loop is CASSDGLAGNEDTQYF. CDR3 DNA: TGTGCCAGCAGTGACGGACTAGCGGGGAATGAAGATACGCAGTATTTT.

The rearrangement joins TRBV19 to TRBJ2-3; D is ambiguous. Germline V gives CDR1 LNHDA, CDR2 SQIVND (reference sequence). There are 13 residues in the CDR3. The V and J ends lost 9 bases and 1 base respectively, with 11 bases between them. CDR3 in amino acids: CASKLGGTDTQYF. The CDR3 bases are TGTGCCAGCAAATTGGGCGGCACAGATACGCAGTATTTT.

In DNA form, the CDR3 reads TGTGCCACCAGCAGTCCCAGAGGGGGCTCCACCGGGGAGCTGTTTTTT. Amino acids: CATSSPRGGSTGELFF. The chain carries TRBV15 and TRBJ2-2, with 7 bases aligning to TRBD1. Germline-derived CDR1 and CDR2 are LNHNV and YYDKDF (reference sequence). Trimming at V came to 3 bases and at J to 4 bases, leaving 8 bases not matched to a gene. The CDR3 consists of 16 residues.

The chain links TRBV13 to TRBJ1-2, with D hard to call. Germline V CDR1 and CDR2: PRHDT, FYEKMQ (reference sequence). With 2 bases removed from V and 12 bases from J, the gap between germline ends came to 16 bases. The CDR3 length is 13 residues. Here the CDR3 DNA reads TGTGCCAGCAGCTTAACGCCGCGGAGGTACCACACCTTC. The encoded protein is CASSLTPRRYHTF. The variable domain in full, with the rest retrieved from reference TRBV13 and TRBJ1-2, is AAGVIQSPRHLIKEKRETATLKCYPIPRHDTVYWYQQGPGQDPQFLISFYEKMQSDKGSIPDRFSAQQFSDYHSELNMSSLELGDSALYFCASSLTPRRYHTFGSGTRLTVV.

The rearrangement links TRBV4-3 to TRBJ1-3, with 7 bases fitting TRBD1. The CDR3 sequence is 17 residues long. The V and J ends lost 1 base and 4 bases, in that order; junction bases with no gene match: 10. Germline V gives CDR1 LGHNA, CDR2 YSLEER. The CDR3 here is CASSQVWDSRTGNTIYF. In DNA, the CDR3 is TGCGCCAGCAGCCAAGTCTGGGACAGTCGAACGGGAAACACCATATATTTT.

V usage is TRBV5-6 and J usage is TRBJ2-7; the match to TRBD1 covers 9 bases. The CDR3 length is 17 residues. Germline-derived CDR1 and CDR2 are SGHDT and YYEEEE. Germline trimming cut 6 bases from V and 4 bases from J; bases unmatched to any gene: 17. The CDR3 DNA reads TGTGCCAGCACCTTCAGGGGGAGCGGGACAGGGAAATACGAGCAGTACTTC. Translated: CASTFRGSGTGKYEQYF. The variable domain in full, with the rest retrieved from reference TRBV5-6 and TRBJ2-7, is DAGVTQSPTHLIKTRGQQVTLRCSPKSGHDTVSWYQQALGQGPQFIFQYYEEEERQRGNFPDRFSGHQFPNYSSELNVNALLLGDSALYLCASTFRGSGTGKYEQYFGPGTRLTVT.

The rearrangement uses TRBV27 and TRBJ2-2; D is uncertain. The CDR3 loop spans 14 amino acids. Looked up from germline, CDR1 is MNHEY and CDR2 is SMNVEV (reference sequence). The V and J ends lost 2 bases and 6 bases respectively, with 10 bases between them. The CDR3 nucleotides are TGTGCCAGCAGTTTAGGAGCGATTCCCGGGGAGCTGTTTTTT. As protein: CASSLGAIPGELFF.

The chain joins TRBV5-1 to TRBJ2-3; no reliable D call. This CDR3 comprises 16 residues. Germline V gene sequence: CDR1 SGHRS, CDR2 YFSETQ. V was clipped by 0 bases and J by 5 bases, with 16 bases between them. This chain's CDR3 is CASSLAFSPGQDTQYF. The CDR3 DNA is TGCGCCAGCAGCTTGGCCTTTAGCCCCGGTCAAGATACGCAGTATTTT.

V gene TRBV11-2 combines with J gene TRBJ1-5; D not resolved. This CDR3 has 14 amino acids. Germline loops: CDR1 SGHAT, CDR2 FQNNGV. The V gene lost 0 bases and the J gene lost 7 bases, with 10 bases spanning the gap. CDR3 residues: CASSLDGVRQPQHF. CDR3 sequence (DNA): TGTGCCAGCAGCTTAGACGGGGTGCGGCAGCCCCAGCATTTT.

CDR3 sequence reads: CATSALAGRASYEQYF. Written as DNA, the CDR3 is TGTGCCACCAGCGCCCTTGCGGGCAGGGCGAGCTACGAGCAGTACTTC. This sequence joins TRBV15 and TRBJ2-7; D tentatively fits TRBD1 or TRBD2 (5 bases each). The V gene's germline CDR1 is LNHNV and CDR2 YYDKDF (reference sequence). The CDR3 extends over 16 amino acids. Trimming stripped 5 bases from V and 3 bases from J, with 20 bases between.

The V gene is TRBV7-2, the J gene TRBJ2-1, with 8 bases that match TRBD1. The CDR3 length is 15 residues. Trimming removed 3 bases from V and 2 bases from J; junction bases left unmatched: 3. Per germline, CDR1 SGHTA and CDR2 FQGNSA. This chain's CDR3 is CASSFGTGAYNEQFF. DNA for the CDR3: TGTGCCAGCAGCTTCGGGACAGGAGCCTACAATGAGCAGTTCTTC.

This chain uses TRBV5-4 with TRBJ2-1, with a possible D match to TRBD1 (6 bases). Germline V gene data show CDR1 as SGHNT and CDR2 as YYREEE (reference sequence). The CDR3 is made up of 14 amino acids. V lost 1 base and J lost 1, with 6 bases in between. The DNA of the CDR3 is TGTGCCAGCAGCTTGCAGGGGTCCTACAATGAGCAGTTCTTC. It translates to CASSLQGSYNEQFF.

The CDR3 DNA is TGTGCCATCAGTGCAAACATACAGGGGGCTAATGAAAAACTGTTTTTT. This gives the protein CAISANIQGANEKLFF. The J gene is TRBJ1-4, the V gene TRBV10-3, with 8 bases that match TRBD1. From germline, CDR1 is ENHRY and CDR2 SYGVKD. Trimming at V came to 4 bases and at J to 3 bases, leaving 7 bases not matched to a gene. The CDR3 is 16 residues long.

As DNA, the CDR3 is TGTGCCAGCAGTGAAGGGACTGGGCTCTACGAGCAGTACTTC. This translates into CASSEGTGLYEQYF. The chain couples TRBV6-1 to TRBJ2-7; TRBD2 is a possible D gene (5 bases). CDR1 is MNHNS and CDR2 is SASEGT in the germline V gene. V was cut by 1 base and J by 3 bases, with 10 bases left in between. The length of the CDR3 is 14 residues.

The CDR3 reads CASSRLQTDRGPWYF. Here the CDR3 DNA reads TGTGCCAGCAGCAGACTCCAGACGGACAGGGGGCCCTGGTACTTC. V gene TRBV5-4 combines with J gene TRBJ2-5; TRBD1 matches at 11 bases. J was trimmed by 13 bases and V by 4 bases; bases with no gene match: 15. This CDR3 is 15 amino acids long. CDR1 and CDR2 from the germline V gene are SGHNT and YYREEE (reference sequence).

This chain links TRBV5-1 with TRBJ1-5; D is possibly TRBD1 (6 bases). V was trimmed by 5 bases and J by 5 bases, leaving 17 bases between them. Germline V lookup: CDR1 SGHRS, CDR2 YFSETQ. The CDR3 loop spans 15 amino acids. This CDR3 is CASSRGQGIDQPQHF. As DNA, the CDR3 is TGCGCCAGCAGTCGGGGGCAGGGAATAGATCAGCCCCAGCATTTT.

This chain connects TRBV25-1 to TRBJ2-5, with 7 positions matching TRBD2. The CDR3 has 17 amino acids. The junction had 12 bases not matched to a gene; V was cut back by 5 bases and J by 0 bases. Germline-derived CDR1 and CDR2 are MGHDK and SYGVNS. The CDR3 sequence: CASSPLSGHWYQETQYF. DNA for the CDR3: TGTGCCAGCAGTCCTCTTAGCGGGCACTGGTACCAAGAGACCCAGTACTTC.